The present entry profiles one T cell receptor beta chain with its context. TCR beta sequencing covered blood CD8+ and CD4+ T cells. Reverse transcription of 0.5 to 1 ug RNA was performed with random hexamers. One entry per CDR3 protein results from TCRdb running MiXCR on the immunoSEQ multiplex PCR reads. The repertoire consists of 100,000 or so distinct CDR3 sequences, with about 90% occurring once and the leading ten covering approximately 0.12%. CDR1 and CDR2 from the germline V gene are SGHTA and FQGNSA. Trimming cost V 5 bases and J 0 bases; bases outside gene matches: 9. The CDR3 consists of 16 residues. The data belong to a study of CD8 T cells in Susac syndrome.

The V gene is TRBV7-2, the J gene TRBJ1-1, with 7 nucleotides matching TRBD1. This receptor was identified in a human donor in good health. The sequenced sample was CD8+ T cells from PBMCs. The CDR3 nucleotides read TGTGCCAGCAGCCCCAGGGGGGGAGAGCTGAACACTGAAGCTTTCTTT. Protein: CASSPRGGELNTEAFF.